These 25 T cell receptor beta chains were all obtained from the same sample, sequenced in a study of cytomegalovirus exposure and HLA in healthy donors. Clones were read by immunoSEQ multiplex PCR, and TCRdb kept only the in-frame ones, dropping some. Of under 350,000 clones in the sample, 65% to 90% were seen once. Sequenced: PBMCs. The receptors derive from a young woman in good health and CMV-seronegative.

The chain uses TRBV27 and TRBJ2-1; D remains unclear. V lost 5 bases, J lost 7 bases, and 15 bases lay in between. From germline, CDR1 is MNHEY and CDR2 SMNVEV (reference sequence). This CDR3 region has 14 residues. CDR3 nucleotide sequence: TGTGCCAGCAGTCCCGAGGCGGCTAGGAATGAGCAGTTCTTC. As protein: CASSPEAARNEQFF.

V is TRBV7-9 and J is TRBJ2-1; TRBD2 might be the D (5 bases). This CDR3 has 15 amino acids. Germline loops: CDR1 SEHNR, CDR2 FQNEAQ (reference sequence). V lost 1 base and J 8 bases, leaving 15 bases between the germline ends. The CDR3 is CASSLEMGTRDEQFF. CDR3 DNA: TGTGCCAGCAGCTTAGAGATGGGCACGCGGGATGAGCAGTTCTTC.

This chain connects TRBV6-1 to TRBJ2-2, with D perhaps matching TRBD2 (5 bases). Trimming removed 8 bases from V and 4 bases from J, with 17 bases in between. The CDR3 contains 15 residues. The germline V gene encodes CDR1 MNHNS and CDR2 SASEGT. CDR3 in DNA: TGTGCCAGCCGCGTTGGGGAGCTCGTCACCGGGGAGCTGTTTTTT. Translation: CASRVGELVTGELFF.

This clone has just one count. The chain employs TRBV20-1 and TRBJ1-1; no firm D call. V lost 6 bases and J 5 bases, leaving 10 bases between the germline ends. CDR3 size: 11 residues. Germline CDR1 is DFQATT and CDR2 is SNEGSKA (reference sequence). As DNA, the CDR3 is TGCAGTGCCAGCCGAGGGACTGAAGCTTTCTTT. Protein product: CSASRGTEAFF.

This chain links TRBV10-3 with TRBJ1-4, with 7 bases matching TRBD1. The CDR3 is 14 amino acids. Germline V gives CDR1 ENHRY, CDR2 SYGVKD. With 3 bases clipped from V and 7 bases from J, the junction kept 5 bases outside the gene matches. The CDR3 protein is CAISEEGAGEKLFF. The CDR3 DNA reads as TGTGCCATCAGTGAAGAGGGGGCAGGTGAAAAACTGTTTTTT.

This rearrangement joins TRBV7-9 to TRBJ1-5; D gene ambiguous. CDR3 length: 17 residues. V was cut by 0 bases and J by 0 bases, with 12 bases left in between. Germline CDR1 and CDR2: SEHNR and FQNEAQ (reference sequence). The CDR3, as DNA: TGTGCCAGCAGCTTAGCTTCAGGTTTCAATAGCAATCAGCCCCAGCATTTT. Its protein product is CASSLASGFNSNQPQHF.

This clone was found a few times. J is TRBJ2-3 and V is TRBV18, with 7 bases lining up with TRBD2. Germline assignment: CDR1 KGHSH and CDR2 LQKENI. After removal of 1 base from V and 0 bases from J, the junction contained 4 bases not matched to a gene. This CDR3 has 16 residues. The CDR3 bases are TGTGCCAGCTCACCACGGAGCGGGGATAGCACAGATACGCAGTATTTT. Translating it yields CASSPRSGDSTDTQYF.

This chain links TRBV6-6 with TRBJ1-1; D is perhaps TRBD1 (6 bases). There are 13 residues in the CDR3. V was clipped by 6 bases and J by 4 bases, with 12 bases between them. In germline, CDR1 is MNHNY, CDR2 SVGAGI (reference sequence). The CDR3 nucleotides read TGTGCCAGCAGGTGGACAGAGAGCACTGAAGCTTTCTTT. Its translation: CASRWTESTEAFF.

The CDR3 nucleotides are TGTGCCAGCAGCCCATCCGGAGCGGGAGAGGGGAATGAGCAGTTCTTC. Translation gives CASSPSGAGEGNEQFF. The chain employs TRBV4-2 and TRBJ2-1, with TRBD2 matching 8 bases. The CDR3 extends over 16 amino acids. Losses at the gene ends were 4 bases for V and 7 bases for J; bases not matched to a gene: 12. CDR1 and CDR2 from the germline V gene are LGHNA and YNFKEQ.

This clone was found once. CDR3 nucleotide sequence: TGTGCCAGCAGTCAAAACCAAGGGGGTGACACGCAGTATTTT. Encoded protein: CASSQNQGGDTQYF. V usage is TRBV2 and J usage is TRBJ2-3, with a weak D call TRBD1 (6 bases). Germline CDR1 and CDR2: SNHLY and FYNNEI. The V end was cut by 5 bases, the J end by 9 bases, with 18 bases between. The CDR3 consists of 14 residues.

The chain uses TRBV19 and TRBJ1-2; D unclear. The V gene's germline CDR1 is LNHDA and CDR2 SQIVND (reference sequence). The CDR3 is 12 amino acids. The germline V and J ends were trimmed by 7 bases and 13 bases, with 19 bases remaining between them. Written as DNA, the CDR3 is TGTGCCAGTACTACCCCCCCCACGGAGACCACCTTC. This encodes CASTTPPTETTF.

The chain employs TRBV7-2 and TRBJ1-5; D is unclear. V was trimmed by 3 bases and J by 7 bases, leaving 13 bases between them. Germline assignment: CDR1 SGHTA and CDR2 FQGNSA. The CDR3 extends over 14 amino acids. The CDR3 DNA sequence: TGTGCCAGCAGCTTGGGAGCAGGAGGACAGCCCCAGCATTTT. This encodes CASSLGAGGQPQHF.

The V call is TRBV4-3, the J call TRBJ1-1; D possibly corresponds to TRBD1 (6 bases). The CDR3 is made up of 16 amino acids. V gave up 2 bases and J gave up 7 bases, with 20 bases separating them. Germline CDR1 and CDR2: LGHNA and YSLEER. The CDR3 spells CASSQLTGQGLLEAFF. The DNA for the CDR3 is TGCGCCAGCAGCCAACTCACAGGGCAGGGCCTGCTTGAAGCTTTCTTT.

V gene TRBV6-4 combines with J gene TRBJ2-7, with 10 bases fitting TRBD1. The CDR3 is 15 residues long. V shed 5 bases, J shed 1 base, and the junction held 5 bases outside the gene matches. Germline CDR1 and CDR2: MRHNA and SNTAGT. This CDR3 reads CASSPGTGVSYEQYF. The CDR3 DNA reads as TGTGCCAGCAGTCCCGGGACAGGGGTTTCCTACGAGCAGTACTTC.

This chain connects TRBV7-2 to TRBJ2-7; TRBD2 is a possible D gene (6 bases). V lost 5 bases and J lost 3, with 14 bases in between. The germline gives CDR1 SGHTA, CDR2 FQGNSA. There are 14 residues in the CDR3. As DNA, the CDR3 is TGTGCCAGCAGCCCAGCGGGCCTCCTCTACGAGCAGTACTTC. The encoded protein is CASSPAGLLYEQYF.

V and J are TRBV29-1 and TRBJ2-5, with D possibly matching TRBD2 (6 bases). The V end was cut by 7 bases, the J end by 5 bases, with 26 bases between. CDR3 length equals 16 residues. CDR1 and CDR2 (germline): SQVTM, ANQGSEA. The CDR3 reads CSGLAPSLGTRETQYF. The CDR3 region has the DNA TGCAGCGGTCTCGCCCCGAGCCTCGGGACTCGGGAGACCCAGTACTTC. The full variable domain, rest sourced from reference TRBV29-1 and TRBJ2-5, is SAVISQKPSRDICQRGTSLTIQCQVDSQVTMMFWYRQQPGQSLTLIATANQGSEATYESGFVIDKFPISRPNLTFSTLTVSNMSPEDSSIYLCSGLAPSLGTRETQYFGPGTRLLVL.

The CDR3 region has the DNA TGCGCCAGCAGCCAAGGGGGGGTCTACGAGCAGTACTTC. Translating gives CASSQGGVYEQYF. This chain connects TRBV4-1 to TRBJ2-7; the D gene is possibly TRBD2 (6 bases). V was shortened by 1 base and J by 3 bases, with 7 bases between the two germline ends. Germline V lookup: CDR1 MGHRA, CDR2 YSYEKL. The CDR3 has 13 amino acids.

The V call is TRBV19, the J call TRBJ1-4, with no clear D. Trimming removed 3 bases at V and 7 bases at J, with 9 bases between. CDR3 size: 13 residues. CDR1 is LNHDA, CDR2 SQIVND, per germline (reference sequence). CDR3 residues: CASSITPGEKLFF. The CDR3 DNA follows: TGTGCCAGTAGTATCACACCGGGTGAAAAACTGTTTTTT.

This clone has a handful of counts. The chain couples TRBV11-2 to TRBJ1-6, with D hard to call. This CDR3 is 15 amino acids long. The germline V gene encodes CDR1 SGHAT and CDR2 FQNNGV. Trimming stripped 3 bases from V and 3 bases from J, with 9 bases between. DNA for the CDR3: TGTGCCAGCAGCTTTCCCTACAGCTATAATTCACCCCTCCACTTT. Its protein is CASSFPYSYNSPLHF. Based on the CDR3 plus reference TRBV11-2 and TRBJ1-6, the full variable domain is EAGVAQSPRYKIIEKRQSVAFWCNPISGHATLYWYQQILGQGPKLLIQFQNNGVVDDSQLPKDRFSAERLKGVDSTLKIQPAKLEDSAVYLCASSFPYSYNSPLHFGNGTRLTVT.

The V gene is TRBV19, the J gene TRBJ2-3; perhaps TRBD2 as D (5 bases). CDR1 and CDR2 (germline): LNHDA, SQIVND (reference sequence). The CDR3 is 13 amino acids. Trimming shortened V by 8 bases and J by 1 base, and 10 bases separated the two germline ends. CDR3 region: CASCSARTDTQYF. Written as DNA, the CDR3 is TGTGCCAGTTGTAGCGCCCGCACAGATACGCAGTATTTT.

The V gene is TRBV29-1, the J gene TRBJ1-1, with D hard to call. The germline CDR1 and CDR2 sequences are SQVTM and ANQGSEA. The CDR3 contains 13 residues. V lost 4 bases to trimming and J lost 3 bases, with 12 bases between them. The CDR3 protein is CSVGTFEDTEAFF. The CDR3 region has the DNA TGCAGCGTTGGGACTTTTGAGGACACTGAAGCTTTCTTT.

The chain has TRBV27 and TRBJ1-3, with 7 positions matching TRBD1. The CDR3 covers 15 residues. J was trimmed by 2 bases and V by 4 bases; bases with no gene match: 5. The germline gives CDR1 MNHEY, CDR2 SMNVEV (reference sequence). The CDR3 DNA is TGTGCCAGCAGTTCCTCGACAGGGACTGGAAACACCATATATTTT. Translation: CASSSSTGTGNTIYF.

The chain has TRBV2 and TRBJ1-2; 9 bases map to TRBD1. V was clipped by 2 bases and J by 2 bases; unmatched bases: 3. CDR1 and CDR2 (germline): SNHLY, FYNNEI. The CDR3 has 15 amino acids. CDR3 DNA: TGTGCCAGCAGTGAAATTGGGACAGGGAACTATGGCTACACCTTC. Amino acid sequence: CASSEIGTGNYGYTF.

This clone appeared a single time. The J gene is TRBJ2-5, the V gene TRBV6-1; 7 positions match TRBD1. V lost 4 bases and J lost 5; bases outside the gene matches: 7. The CDR3 spans 14 residues. Germline V CDR1 and CDR2: MNHNS, SASEGT. The CDR3 sequence is CASSVLGGGETQYF. CDR3 bases: TGTGCCAGCAGTGTTCTAGGGGGCGGTGAGACCCAGTACTTC.

This chain connects TRBV18 to TRBJ2-1; 8 nucleotides agree with TRBD2. The CDR3 loop spans 15 amino acids. With V trimmed by 3 bases and J by 6 bases, 7 bases remained unmatched. CDR1 KGHSH and CDR2 LQKENI come from the germline V gene. CDR3 DNA sequence: TGTGCCAGCTCACCCCGAGCGGGAGATCCCAATGAGCAGTTCTTC. This encodes CASSPRAGDPNEQFF.